Presented here are 14 T cell receptor beta chains from one specimen sequenced in a study of T cell changes during pregnancy in multiple sclerosis. Repertoires were generated with immunoSEQ multiplex PCR, while TCRdb's copy carries only in-frame clones and drops some. The sample has more than 50,000 clones, 91% seen once. This sample comprised CD4+ T cells from peripheral blood mononuclear cells, obtained after pregnancy. The receptors here all came from a female donor in good health, enrolled as a control in a pregnancy study.

V gene TRBV2 combines with J gene TRBJ1-2; D ambiguous. V was clipped by 5 bases and J by 4 bases, with 14 bases between them. This CDR3 contains 14 residues. Germline CDR1 SNHLY, CDR2 FYNNEI. This chain's CDR3 is CASSSRAAGYGYTF. CDR3 in DNA: TGTGCCAGCAGTAGTAGGGCAGCGGGCTATGGCTACACCTTC. The entire variable domain, with the rest obtained from reference TRBV2 and TRBJ1-2, is as follows: EPEVTQTPSHQVTQMGQEVILRCVPISNHLYFYWYRQILGQKVEFLVSFYNNEISEKSEIFDDQFSVERPDGSNFTLKIRSTKLEDSAMYFCASSSRAAGYGYTFGSGTRLTVV.

This chain connects TRBV18 to TRBJ1-1, with D unresolved. Trimming pared 0 bases from V and 4 bases from J, leaving 9 bases between. Germline V lookup: CDR1 KGHSH, CDR2 LQKENI. This CDR3 is built from 14 residues. The CDR3 nucleotides read TGTGCCAGCTCACCACCGTTCAGCGGCACTGAAGCTTTCTTT. It encodes CASSPPFSGTEAFF.

The rearrangement joins TRBV7-6 to TRBJ2-5; no reliable D call. V dropped 3 bases and J dropped 1 base, with 9 bases sitting between them. The CDR3 length is 14 residues. Per germline, CDR1 SGHVS and CDR2 FNYEAQ. CDR3: CASSFSGGQETQYF. CDR3 in DNA: TGTGCCAGCAGCTTTTCCGGCGGCCAAGAGACCCAGTACTTC.

There are a few counts of this clone. The chain recombines TRBV5-1 with TRBJ2-2, with 7 bases identical to TRBD1. J gave up 5 bases and V 6 bases, and 7 bases lay outside the gene matches. The CDR3 runs 14 residues. CDR1 is SGHRS and CDR2 is YFSETQ in the germline V gene. Here the CDR3 reads CASTTEGATGELFF. The CDR3 DNA follows: TGCGCCAGCACGACCGAGGGGGCTACCGGGGAGCTGTTTTTT. The entire variable domain, with the rest obtained from reference TRBV5-1 and TRBJ2-2, is as follows: KAGVTQTPRYLIKTRGQQVTLSCSPISGHRSVSWYQQTPGQGLQFLFEYFSETQRNKGNFPGRFSGRQFSNSRSEMNVSTLELGDSALYLCASTTEGATGELFFGEGSRLTVL.

The chain combines TRBV5-5 with TRBJ2-1; 7 bases are a match to TRBD1. Germline V gene data show CDR1 as SGHKS and CDR2 as YYEKEE (reference sequence). The CDR3 loop spans 15 amino acids. Losses at the gene ends were 3 bases for V and 7 bases for J; bases not matched to a gene: 10. The CDR3 sequence: CASSSNNLQGNEQFF. In nucleotides, the CDR3 is TGTGCCAGCAGCTCTAACAACTTACAGGGGAATGAGCAGTTCTTC. The entire variable domain, with the rest obtained from reference TRBV5-5 and TRBJ2-1, is as follows: DAGVTQSPTHLIKTRGQQVTLRCSPISGHKSVSWYQQVLGQGPQFIFQYYEKEERGRGNFPDRFSARQFPNYSSELNVNALLLGDSALYLCASSSNNLQGNEQFFGPGTRLTVL.

The V and J genes are TRBV4-1 and TRBJ1-5; 7 bases are shared with TRBD1. Trimming cost V 2 bases and J 9 bases; bases outside gene matches: 10. CDR3 length equals 15 residues. Germline assignment: CDR1 MGHRA and CDR2 YSYEKL. The CDR3 region has the DNA TGCGCCAGCAGCCAATCCGACAGGGCAAGGGGGCCCCAGCATTTT. Translated, it gives CASSQSDRARGPQHF.

The V and J genes are TRBV14 and TRBJ1-1; D remains ambiguous. This CDR3 contains 13 residues. Trimming took off 3 bases at V and 3 bases at J, with 8 bases between the two ends. The germline V gene has CDR1 SGHDN and CDR2 FVKESK. CDR3 residues: CASSQGRYTEAFF. CDR3 nucleotides: TGTGCCAGCAGCCAGGGCAGATACACTGAAGCTTTCTTT.

The chain has TRBV19 and TRBJ2-7; the match to TRBD1 covers 11 bases. V shed 1 base, J shed 0 bases, and the junction held 8 bases outside the gene matches. This CDR3 has 18 residues. CDR1 and CDR2 from the germline V gene are LNHDA and SQIVND (reference sequence). CDR3 residues: CASSIGPGQGGLSYEQYF. In DNA, the CDR3 is TGTGCCAGTAGTATAGGCCCGGGACAGGGGGGCCTCTCCTACGAGCAGTACTTC.

The rearrangement uses TRBV7-2 and TRBJ1-1, with D perhaps TRBD1 (5 bases). Trimming cost V 2 bases and J 3 bases, with 13 bases left between them. Germline V CDR1 and CDR2: SGHTA, FQGNSA. CDR3 size: 15 residues. The CDR3 spells CASSLRAGQHTEAFF. CDR3 nucleotides: TGTGCCAGCAGCTTACGAGCGGGGCAGCACACTGAAGCTTTCTTT.

This chain joins TRBV5-1 and TRBJ1-1; TRBD1 is a possible D gene (5 bases). V was pared by 2 bases and J by 2 bases, with 10 bases between. CDR3 length: 14 residues. Germline values: CDR1 SGHRS, CDR2 YFSETQ. CDR3 nucleotide sequence: TGCGCCAGCAGCTTTCTGACAGATAACACTGAAGCTTTCTTT. Protein: CASSFLTDNTEAFF.

The V call is TRBV15, the J call TRBJ1-5; TRBD1 matches at 10 bases. The CDR3 runs 15 residues. CDR1 and CDR2 (germline): LNHNV, YYDKDF (reference sequence). Trimming removed 3 bases from V and 5 bases from J; junction bases left unmatched: 4. The CDR3 nucleotides are TGTGCCACCAGCAGGGGACAGGGGAGCTATCAGCCCCAGCATTTT. Residues: CATSRGQGSYQPQHF.

The chain joins TRBV7-2 to TRBJ1-2; D gene unclear. The V and J ends lost 2 bases and 2 bases respectively, with 9 bases between them. The CDR3 is 14 residues long. Germline values: CDR1 SGHTA, CDR2 FQGNSA. This CDR3 reads CASSLTPENYGYTF. The CDR3 nucleotides read TGTGCCAGCAGCTTAACCCCAGAAAACTATGGCTACACCTTC.

This chain uses TRBV30 with TRBJ1-1; TRBD1 agrees at 9 bases. Germline-derived CDR1 and CDR2 are GTSNPN and SVGIG (reference sequence). V shed 4 bases, J shed 1 base, and the junction held 7 bases outside the gene matches. This CDR3 contains 15 residues. This CDR3 reads CAWKPGQGPNTEAFF. CDR3 nucleotides: TGTGCCTGGAAGCCGGGACAGGGACCGAACACTGAAGCTTTCTTT.

This sequence joins TRBV11-2 and TRBJ2-1; the match to TRBD2 covers 10 bases. The V gene's germline CDR1 is SGHAT and CDR2 FQNNGV. The CDR3 has 16 residues. Losses at the gene ends were 2 bases for V and 6 bases for J; bases not matched to a gene: 7. The CDR3 region is CASSLFTSGASNEQFF. In DNA, the CDR3 is TGTGCCAGCAGCTTATTTACTAGCGGGGCCTCCAATGAGCAGTTCTTC.